Following are 20 T cell receptor beta chains from one sample sequenced in a study of T cells in women clearing cervical HPV infection. Assay used: immunoSEQ multiplex PCR; TCRdb lists only in-frame clones, some missing. The table for this sample gives about 30,000 clones. Sequencing used blood buffy coat. These receptors were collected from a woman aged 18 to 75 with a cervical HPV16 infection that either progressed to CIN3+ or cleared (not recorded which).

Details on this clone: The CDR3 end lies 3 residues beyond the end of the read and is filled in from the germline J gene. The chain carries TRBV5-4 and TRBJ2-2; TRBD1 is a possible D gene (5 bases). Germline CDR1 reads SGHNT; CDR2 reads YYREEE (reference sequence). Trimming left V 5 bases short and J 0 bases short, with 11 bases between. This CDR3 has 15 amino acids. CDR3 DNA, as far as it was read: TGTGCCAGCAGACCTCGACAGACGAACACCGGGGAG. This encodes CASRPRQTNTGE. Given in full, the CDR3 is CASRPRQTNTGELFF.

About this clone itself: The read stops 3 residues short of the end of the CDR3; the missing end is completed from the germline J gene. The V and J genes are TRBV6-2 or TRBV6-3 and TRBJ1-2; D unresolved. Trimming left V 5 bases short and J 3 bases short, with 10 bases between. Germline lookup yields CDR1 MNHEY and CDR2 SVGEGT. CDR3 length: 13 residues. Partial CDR3 DNA: TGTGCCAGCAGTCGGTGGCAGGACTATGGC. The encoded protein is CASSRWQDYG. The entire CDR3 sequence reads CASSRWQDYGYTF.

About this clone: The read halts 3 residues ahead of the CDR3 end, with the missing end drawn from the germline J gene. The chain combines TRBV5-6 with TRBJ2-3; TRBD1 might be the D (7 bases). The germline gives CDR1 SGHDT, CDR2 YYEEEE. CDR3 length: 14 amino acids. CDR3 DNA (partial): TGTGCCAGCAGCTTGGGGCAGGGGGGTCAGCCG. This sequence encodes CASSLGQGGQP. The entire CDR3 sequence reads CASSLGQGGQPQYF.

CDR3 sequence: CASSRQGRAYDYTF. The sequenced CDR3 bases are TGTGCCAGTAGTCGACAGGGGAGAGCCTACGAC. The chain employs TRBV19 and TRBJ1-2, with 8 bases that match TRBD1. The read halts 3 residues ahead of the CDR3 end, with the missing end drawn from the germline J gene. The CDR3 runs 14 residues. The germline CDR1 and CDR2 sequences are LNHDA and SQIVND (reference sequence).

On this clone: Relative to the germline gene, one junction end is altered; a read error may explain this. The read finishes 3 residues shy of the CDR3 end, and the germline J gene is used to complete it. The chain is built from TRBV18 and TRBJ2-7; 9 bases are shared with TRBD2. The CDR3 is 16 residues long. Germline CDR1 KGHSH, CDR2 LQKENI. CDR3 sequence reads: CASSPWVAGDSSEQYF. The sequenced CDR3 bases are TGTGCCAGCTCACCATGGGTAGCGGGAGATTCCTCCGAG.

A note on this clone: The read halts 3 residues ahead of the CDR3 end, with the missing end drawn from the germline J gene. This rearrangement joins TRBV6-2 or TRBV6-3 to TRBJ2-7; TRBD2 matches 7 bases. V gave up 5 bases and J gave up 6 bases; unmatched junction bases: 7. CDR3 size: 13 residues. Germline V gene data show CDR1 as MNHEY and CDR2 as SVGEGT. CDR3 bases read: TGTGCCAGCAGTCCCGGGACTACCGCCGAG. Translating gives CASSPGTTAE. The CDR3 as a whole reads CASSPGTTAEQYF.

With regard to this clone: From the germline J gene comes the end of the CDR3, since the read stops 3 residues before it. This sequence joins TRBV20-1 and TRBJ2-7; 8 bases align to TRBD2. Looked up from germline, CDR1 is DFQATT and CDR2 is SNEGSKA (reference sequence). V trimming: 5 bases; J trimming: 3 bases; junction bases outside the gene matches: 15. There are 16 residues in the CDR3. CDR3 bases read: TGCAGTGCTCCACTTTATAGCGGGATATCTCGCTACGAG. Translating gives CSAPLYSGISRYE. The entire CDR3 is CSAPLYSGISRYEQYF.

Points on this clone: The CDR3 is cut off 3 residues early in the read; its end comes from the germline J gene. The rearrangement links TRBV19 to TRBJ1-2; TRBD1 might be the D (5 bases). The germline CDR1 and CDR2 sequences are LNHDA and SQIVND (reference sequence). The CDR3 loop spans 13 amino acids. The CDR3 bases that were read are TGTGCCAGTAGTATTGTCAGGGAACGCGAC. This codes for CASSIVRERD. The CDR3 reads in full as CASSIVRERDYTF. Filled out from reference TRBV19 and TRBJ1-2, the complete variable domain reads DGGITQSPKYLFRKEGQNVTLSCEQNLNHDAMYWYRQDPGQGLRLIYYSQIVNDFQKGDIAEGYSVSREKKESFPLTVTSAQKNPTAFYLCASSIVRERDYTFGSGTRLTVV.

Points on this clone: The read ends 3 residues before the CDR3 terminus; that terminus is restored from the germline J gene. The chain employs TRBV20-1 and TRBJ2-1, with TRBD2 matching 8 bases. CDR1 and CDR2 from the germline V gene are DFQATT and SNEGSKA (reference sequence). V gave up 1 base and J gave up 5 bases; unmatched junction bases: 7. The CDR3 runs to 15 residues. The DNA read from the CDR3 is TGCAGTGCTAGAGGGGCGGCGGGAGGCAACAATGAG. As protein: CSARGAAGGNNE. In full, the CDR3 reads CSARGAAGGNNEQFF.

In the case of this clone: The CDR3 end lies 3 residues beyond the end of the read and is filled in from the germline J gene. V gene TRBV18 combines with J gene TRBJ1-5, with D unresolved. The germline CDR1 and CDR2 sequences are KGHSH and LQKENI. The CDR3 totals 13 residues. V was cut by 2 bases and J by 7 bases, with 9 bases left in between. This chain's CDR3 is CASSPSAEQPQHF. The CDR3 bases that were read are TGTGCCAGCTCACCATCGGCGGAGCAGCCC.

Of note for this clone: The read ends 3 residues early relative to the CDR3; the germline J gene fills the gap. The chain uses TRBV11-2 and TRBJ1-1, with D maybe TRBD1 (5 bases). The CDR3 consists of 14 residues. The V gene's germline CDR1 is SGHAT and CDR2 FQNNGV. The ends were cut back, 3 bases at V and 5 bases at J, with 13 bases in the middle. CDR3: CASSLGTLTTEAFF. CDR3 DNA (partial): TGTGCCAGCAGCTTGGGGACTCTGACGACTGAA.

On this clone itself: The read terminates 3 residues ahead of where the CDR3 ends, so the germline J gene completes it. The gene calls are TRBV19 and TRBJ1-2, with D tentatively TRBD1 (5 bases). Germline loops: CDR1 LNHDA, CDR2 SQIVND (reference sequence). This CDR3 is 16 amino acids long. The CDR3 here is CASSMGLPRETDDYTF. The sequenced part of the CDR3 DNA is TGTGCCAGTAGTATGGGACTACCCCGGGAGACGGACGAC.

As for this clone: Read data end 3 residues before the CDR3 end; the end is taken from the germline J gene. The chain has TRBV5-8 and TRBJ2-2; 8 nucleotides match TRBD2. Germline values: CDR1 SGHTS, CDR2 YDEGEE. The CDR3 extends over 15 amino acids. Germline trimming cut 4 bases from V and 1 base from J; bases unmatched to any gene: 3. The CDR3: CASSPGTRNTGELFF. The CDR3 DNA, read in part, is TGTGCCAGCAGCCCCGGGACTAGGAACACCGGGGAG.

In regard to this clone: Read sequence stops 3 residues before the CDR3 end, and the germline J gene provides the missing end. The chain recombines TRBV6-2 or TRBV6-3 with TRBJ1-2; D unresolved. Germline V gives CDR1 MNHEY, CDR2 SVGEGT. The CDR3 contains 14 residues. The CDR3 bases that were read are TGTGCCAGCAGGCAGACTAGCGGGAATAATGAC. Translated: CASRQTSGNND. The CDR3 in full is CASRQTSGNNDYTF.

A note on this clone: The read ends 3 residues early relative to the CDR3; the germline J gene fills the gap. The chain links TRBV29-1 to TRBJ2-1, with 10 bases lining up with TRBD2. After removal of 0 bases from V and 7 bases from J, the junction contained 9 bases not matched to a gene. The CDR3 loop spans 16 amino acids. CDR1 SQVTM and CDR2 ANQGSEA come from the germline V gene. The sequenced part of the CDR3 DNA is TGCAGCGTTGAAGACATCGTAACTAGCGGGAAGAATGAG. Translated: CSVEDIVTSGKNE. Given in full, the CDR3 is CSVEDIVTSGKNEQFF.

The covered CDR3 bases are TGTGCCAGCAGCCAAATCAGGCAGGGCGGTAGCAATCAGCCC. Translation: CASSQIRQGGSNQP. The whole CDR3 reads CASSQIRQGGSNQPQHF. The chain joins TRBV16 to TRBJ1-5, with D possibly TRBD1 on 5 matching bases. The DNA ends 3 residues before the CDR3 does, and the rest of the CDR3 is filled in from the germline J gene. Per germline, CDR1 KGHSY and CDR2 FQNENV. The V end lost 2 bases, the J end lost 0 bases, and 14 bases lay between the germline ends. The CDR3 contains 17 residues.

A note on this clone: Read data end 3 residues before the CDR3 end; the end is taken from the germline J gene. The chain employs TRBV10-1 and TRBJ2-1, with D hard to call. CDR1 is WNHNN, CDR2 SYGVQD, per germline (reference sequence). The CDR3 runs 12 residues. The V end lost 4 bases, the J end lost 4 bases, and 5 bases lay between the germline ends. CDR3 bases read: TGCGCCAGCAGTGGACTTTACAATGAG. It yields the protein CASSGLYNE. The whole CDR3 reads CASSGLYNEQFF.

Of note for this clone: The read ends 3 residues early relative to the CDR3; the germline J gene fills the gap. This rearrangement joins TRBV5-1 to TRBJ2-3; 9 nucleotides align to TRBD1. This CDR3 contains 14 residues. CDR1 is SGHRS, CDR2 YFSETQ, per germline. The junction had 4 bases not matched to a gene; V was cut back by 4 bases and J by 4 bases. Here the CDR3 reads CASSDRQGADTQYF. The sequenced CDR3 bases are TGCGCCAGCAGCGATAGACAGGGGGCAGATACG.

Concerning this clone itself: Read sequence stops 3 residues before the CDR3 end, and the germline J gene provides the missing end. The chain uses TRBV30 and TRBJ2-1; 8 bases match TRBD2. The CDR3 loop spans 15 amino acids. Germline CDR1 and CDR2: GTSNPN and SVGIG (reference sequence). V shed 4 bases and J 5 bases; nucleotides not matched to a gene: 10. CDR3 in amino acids: CAWTLLGAGDNEQFF. The CDR3 bases that were read are TGTGCCTGGACTCTACTAGGAGCGGGAGACAATGAG.

In the case of this clone: The read is 3 residues too short to cover the CDR3 end, so that end is filled in from the germline J gene. The rearrangement uses TRBV2 and TRBJ2-3, with a possible D match to TRBD1 (6 bases). Germline CDR1 reads SNHLY; CDR2 reads FYNNEI. This CDR3 region has 13 residues. This chain's CDR3 is CASSGQDQETQYF. The part of the CDR3 DNA that was read is TGTGCCAGCAGTGGACAGGACCAAGAGACG.